This record covers a single TCR beta chain. Its target antigen remains unknown. Qualities for individual bases were not recorded, and no much larger clone is one base off. Participants in the prospective study were aged roughly 18 to 89 years, lived in approximately 26 United States geographic areas, and enrolled through a virtual design. In the prospective study, participants were assigned to cohorts based on the clinical history participants reported in a screening survey and a study questionnaire. ImmuneRACE Cohort 3 recovered participants were defined by two consecutive negative NP/OP PCR tests, healthcare professional clearance, or symptom resolution. In the prospective study, mobile phlebotomists collected whole blood, serum and a nasopharyngeal or oropharyngeal swab from each participant. Participants in the prospective study had the option to provide additional blood draws and questionnaires over a 2-month period. Before DNA extraction, prospective study blood samples were shipped either frozen or at room temperature.

The data originate from a study of blood T cell repertoires in COVID-19 (dated by TCRdb to about 2020). Some background on the complete study: The collaborator samples originated in the United States, Italy and Spain and spanned the acute and convalescent phases of COVID-19. The material from the prospective study consisted of cDNA or gDNA derived from T cells, B-cell-depleted T cells, or PBMCs. Nearly every sample came with metadata listing a de-identified subject ID, COVID-19 status, age in years and sex. Where available, HLA class I and class II types were taken from metadata supplied by the sample provider and were not determined by assay-based typing. The repertoires were released in a freely available public database intended as a resource for research on the immune response to SARS-CoV-2. Deeply sampled blood TCRbeta repertoires from subjects exposed to, actively infected with, or recovered from COVID-19 were included in the dataset. The samples were drawn from the first 160 participants of the ongoing ImmuneRACE study and from about 1,200 subjects provided by 6 global collaborators.

TCRbeta CDR3 regions were amplified from genomic DNA using the immunoSEQ Assay, a bias-controlled multiplex PCR. Per the source publication's procedure: Within the assay, amplification of reference gene primers was used to estimate how many nucleated cells each sample contained. Sequence reads were collapsed and filtered to measure the absolute abundance of every unique TCRbeta CDR3 rearrangement. For each sample, productive Simpson clonality was calculated as the square root of Simpson's diversity index across productive rearrangements. Imported from immuneACCESS, the table was reduced by TCRdb to in-frame sequences with V and J called. These copies leave out some clones; in studies compared against another copy, an unresolved V gene accounts for under half, and the cause of the remainder is not known. V, J and clone size were drawn from that table, and D and trimming were deduced from the DNA. Here the sample has 200,000 to 250,000 clones; 70% to 90% occur a single time. The top ten constitute 9.5% to 14% of the sample.

Looking up the germline V gene (reference sequence) yields CDR1 LNHDA and CDR2 SQIVND. V loses 11 bases of germline sequence and J loses 2 bases, and the interval between the two ends is 11 bases. The CDR3 contains 12 residues, cysteine and phenylalanine counted. Only the CDR3 DNA is retained, 36 bases long and in frame from the first base. Overall study outcomes, separate from this receptor: Clinical and demographic metadata were provided uncurated, with the amount varying by source and participant.

The rearranged segments are TRBV19 and TRBJ2-3, and perhaps TRBD1 as D gene, on 6 matching bases. What was sequenced was PBMCs or T cells enriched from blood (not recorded which). The source is a man aged 30-40 years who had recovered from COVID-19. In nucleotides, the sequence is TGTGCCGTAGGACAGTCCACAGATACGCAGTATTTT. This codes for CAVGQSTDTQYF.